This TCR beta chain was recorded in a study of beta chain features in type 1 diabetes. Study-wide points: TCRB CDR3 length was moderately but significantly reduced in all four CD4+ subsets of Type 1 diabetes patients.

Expressed TCRB transcripts were sequenced after all isolated RNA was converted to cDNA. Data came from immunoSEQ multiplex PCR; TCRdb stores just in-frame clones and leaves some out. The table has roughly 260,000 clones, approximately 10% seen once. This clone appeared a few times. The antigen remains unidentified. CDR1 and CDR2 from the germline V gene are SGHDT and YYEEEE. There are 15 residues in the CDR3. V lost 1 base and J lost 10, with 17 bases in between. Sequences were obtained from naive CD4+ T cells from blood. This receptor was identified in a man aged 30-40 years with type 1 diabetes. V is TRBV5-6 and J is TRBJ1-4; D gene unclear. In nucleotides, the CDR3 is TGTGCCAGCAGCTTGATGCCCGGCCCTGAGGGAAAACTGTTTTTT. Protein product: CASSLMPGPEGKLFF. The whole variable domain, remainder taken from reference TRBV5-6 and TRBJ1-4, is DAGVTQSPTHLIKTRGQQVTLRCSPKSGHDTVSWYQQALGQGPQFIFQYYEEEERQRGNFPDRFSGHQFPNYSSELNVNALLLGDSALYLCASSLMPGPEGKLFFGSGTQLSVL.